The entry that follows covers one T cell receptor (beta chain) sequence. Antigen specificity is unknown. The source of the sample is a study of cytomegalovirus exposure and HLA in healthy donors. Overall study results and limits: A later analysis found TCR association rates differed by HLA locus, highest for DRB1 and lowest for HLA-C. In a later analysis, TCR beta V- and J-gene trimming was associated with a missense DCLRE1C variant. Among TCR sequences, most were rare, though some public TCRs appeared in many donors.

At sampling all donors were nominally healthy, likely with unrecorded immune exposures. Trimming at V came to 2 bases and at J to 3 bases, leaving 6 bases not matched to a gene. The germline CDR1 and CDR2 sequences are MGHDK and SYGVNS. The CDR3 consists of 15 residues. The PCR ran on 60 Vbeta and 13 Jbeta primers. Clones were read by immunoSEQ multiplex PCR, and TCRdb kept only the in-frame ones, dropping some. The listing contains under 200,000 clones. What was sequenced was PBMCs. The V call is TRBV25-1, the J call TRBJ2-5; 7 nucleotides match TRBD1. The clonotype was recovered from a young man in good health and CMV-seronegative. The CDR3 reads CASSEGTVREETQYF. The CDR3 DNA sequence: TGTGCCAGCAGTGAAGGGACAGTACGCGAAGAGACCCAGTACTTC.